Listed below are T cell receptor beta chains from one sample, sequenced in a study of cytomegalovirus exposure and HLA in healthy donors. TCRdb's copy holds only in-frame clones and misses some; the assay was immunoSEQ multiplex PCR. The data hold roughly 180,000 clones, with 75% to 85% observed a single time. The sequencing input was PBMCs. The receptor source for this set is a young woman in good health and CMV-seropositive. Each CDR3 is given without its conserved first and last residue. The order of the fields is CDR3 protein, CDR3 length, V gene, J gene.

CDR3aa: ASSPSTGDPVGYT; len: 13; v_gene: TRBV4-1; j_gene: TRBJ1-2
CDR3aa: ASSSGQGGRQSSYNEQF; len: 17; v_gene: TRBV11-3; j_gene: TRBJ2-1
CDR3aa: ASSLGRGTDTQY; len: 12; v_gene: TRBV7-7; j_gene: TRBJ2-3
CDR3aa: ASSRAEHHRVSYGYT; len: 15; v_gene: TRBV21-1; j_gene: TRBJ1-2
CDR3aa: ASSQVSSGGVETQY; len: 14; v_gene: TRBV14; j_gene: TRBJ2-5
CDR3aa: ASSQGPRGSHNEQF; len: 14; v_gene: TRBV14; j_gene: TRBJ2-1
CDR3aa: ASSLGGNSPLH; len: 11; v_gene: TRBV7-9; j_gene: TRBJ1-6
CDR3aa: ASSPSAGGPVGELF; len: 14; v_gene: TRBV7-6; j_gene: TRBJ2-2
CDR3aa: ASSGGLAGGGNEQF; len: 14; v_gene: TRBV2; j_gene: TRBJ2-1
CDR3aa: ASSTGYTEAF; len: 10; v_gene: TRBV19; j_gene: TRBJ1-1
CDR3aa: ASSTGTSGGFEQF; len: 13; v_gene: TRBV7-2; j_gene: TRBJ2-1
CDR3aa: ASSIDSGGNQPQH; len: 13; v_gene: TRBV19; j_gene: TRBJ1-5
CDR3aa: ASSFGQGGIDTQY; len: 13; v_gene: TRBV27; j_gene: TRBJ2-3
CDR3aa: AWTTEGTGELF; len: 11; v_gene: TRBV30; j_gene: TRBJ2-2
CDR3aa: ASSPPTGNGYT; len: 11; v_gene: TRBV7-9; j_gene: TRBJ1-2
CDR3aa: ASSDSTGGTGELF; len: 13; v_gene: TRBV6-4; j_gene: TRBJ2-2
CDR3aa: ASSPQGQITGELF; len: 13; v_gene: TRBV18; j_gene: TRBJ2-2
CDR3aa: ASRPPGQGYYGYT; len: 13; v_gene: TRBV4-1; j_gene: TRBJ1-2
CDR3aa: ASTETVSYEQY; len: 11; v_gene: TRBV7-9; j_gene: TRBJ2-7
CDR3aa: ASSTSDRVFGNTIY; len: 14; v_gene: TRBV7-9; j_gene: TRBJ1-3
CDR3aa: ASSYDRTGFYGYT; len: 13; v_gene: TRBV6-5; j_gene: TRBJ1-2
CDR3aa: ASTRLTAYT; len: 9; v_gene: TRBV6-1; j_gene: TRBJ1-2
CDR3aa: ASSAGDRAYEQY; len: 12; v_gene: TRBV18; j_gene: TRBJ2-7
CDR3aa: ASSPAAGLSPLH; len: 12; v_gene: TRBV5-1; j_gene: TRBJ1-6
CDR3aa: ASRILGTGGTEAF; len: 13; v_gene: TRBV5-1; j_gene: TRBJ1-1
CDR3aa: ASSHWDLYNEQF; len: 12; v_gene: TRBV6-6; j_gene: TRBJ2-1
CDR3aa: ASRAVGVGGSPLH; len: 13; v_gene: TRBV2; j_gene: TRBJ1-6
CDR3aa: ASSYSMTMGGELF; len: 13; v_gene: TRBV6-5; j_gene: TRBJ2-2
CDR3aa: AIHRDRGGGYT; len: 11; v_gene: TRBV10-3; j_gene: TRBJ1-2
CDR3aa: ASSPSGSGELF; len: 11; v_gene: TRBV6-5; j_gene: TRBJ2-2
CDR3aa: AAQGSYNSPLH; len: 11; v_gene: TRBV2; j_gene: TRBJ1-6
CDR3aa: ASSEAISGLNTGELF; len: 15; v_gene: TRBV6-1; j_gene: TRBJ2-2
CDR3aa: ASSQGGRAYEQY; len: 12; v_gene: TRBV11-1; j_gene: TRBJ2-7
CDR3aa: ASRGPGGDHSPLH; len: 13; v_gene: TRBV7-9; j_gene: TRBJ1-6
CDR3aa: ASSSRRGGELF; len: 11; v_gene: TRBV7-3; j_gene: TRBJ2-2
CDR3aa: ASSLGQDTGELF; len: 12; v_gene: TRBV5-1; j_gene: TRBJ2-2
CDR3aa: ASSLWETSTDTQY; len: 13; v_gene: TRBV27; j_gene: TRBJ2-3
CDR3aa: ASSQGRGSETQY; len: 12; v_gene: TRBV4-1; j_gene: TRBJ2-5
CDR3aa: ASSLNYEQY; len: 9; v_gene: TRBV11-2; j_gene: TRBJ2-7
CDR3aa: ASSASGAQETQY; len: 12; v_gene: TRBV6-1; j_gene: TRBJ2-5
CDR3aa: ASLDTGGAKADTQY; len: 14; v_gene: TRBV6-6; j_gene: TRBJ2-3
CDR3aa: ASSQERQPNSPLH; len: 13; v_gene: TRBV14; j_gene: TRBJ1-6
CDR3aa: ASSPRRDRGGGEQF; len: 14; v_gene: TRBV5-6; j_gene: TRBJ2-1
CDR3aa: ASSLYSGGSTDTQY; len: 14; v_gene: TRBV5-1; j_gene: TRBJ2-3
CDR3aa: ASSLDRGIEAF; len: 11; v_gene: TRBV5-4; j_gene: TRBJ1-1
CDR3aa: ASSEQTGPTGELF; len: 13; v_gene: TRBV6-1; j_gene: TRBJ2-2
CDR3aa: ASNLGEFWGTQY; len: 12; v_gene: TRBV6-1; j_gene: TRBJ2-3
CDR3aa: ASSLGISGDTQY; len: 12; v_gene: TRBV7-3; j_gene: TRBJ2-3
CDR3aa: ASRWRQASSGELF; len: 13; v_gene: TRBV6-1; j_gene: TRBJ2-2
CDR3aa: AWGRGENEQF; len: 10; v_gene: TRBV30; j_gene: TRBJ2-1
CDR3aa: ASSITPGLVAETQY; len: 14; v_gene: TRBV27; j_gene: TRBJ2-5
CDR3aa: ASNLQGSTEAF; len: 11; v_gene: TRBV6-1; j_gene: TRBJ1-1
CDR3aa: ASKTDRGPNQPQH; len: 13; v_gene: TRBV6-5; j_gene: TRBJ1-5
CDR3aa: AWSVRGWGGYT; len: 11; v_gene: TRBV30; j_gene: TRBJ1-2
CDR3aa: ASSFGTGFGETQY; len: 13; v_gene: TRBV7-6; j_gene: TRBJ2-5
CDR3aa: ASSYGTGSNQPQH; len: 13; v_gene: TRBV7-9; j_gene: TRBJ1-5
CDR3aa: ASTQGAYGELF; len: 11; v_gene: TRBV6-6; j_gene: TRBJ2-2
CDR3aa: ASSISVGVSYEQY; len: 13; v_gene: TRBV19; j_gene: TRBJ2-7
CDR3aa: ASSSILHENTEAF; len: 13; v_gene: TRBV7-9; j_gene: TRBJ1-1